This T cell receptor (beta chain) was obtained from a study of T-cell memory formation after mild COVID-19 (dated by TCRdb to the early 2020s). Background for the entire study: TCR sequence clusters from the two donors were largely donor specific. In a couple of donors, T-cell clones that expanded and contracted after mild COVID-19 were followed by sequencing TCRalpha and TCRbeta repertoires longitudinally. The cohort comprised two young, previously healthy adult volunteers, one female and one male.

TCRdb records Illumina NovaSeq 6000 as the sequencer. TCRalpha and TCRbeta cDNA libraries were constructed by 5'RACE with constant-segment primers, with sample barcodes and unique molecular identifiers being introduced. RNA was extracted from every sample with Trizol reagent. Library amplification was performed in two PCR steps, and a second sample barcode and Illumina TruSeq adapters were introduced in the second step. Sequencing of libraries was performed on an Illumina NovaSeq with 2 x 150 bp paired-end reads. The source study handled its data this way. The reads were demultiplexed and collapsed into UMI-guided consensus sequences using migec v1.2.7. With mixcr v2.1.11, UMI consensuses were aligned to TRA and TRB V and J templates and assembled into clonotypes. Clonotypes were classified as expanded or contracted when called significant by both edgeR and NoisET, with noise models trained on biological replicates. For edgeR calls, the cutoffs were a false discovery rate-adjusted p below 0.01 and a log2 fold-change threshold of 1. As an exploratory analysis of dynamics, max-normalized trajectories of the 1000 most abundant clonotypes were examined with PCA combined with hierarchical clustering. The CD4 or CD8 phenotype of responding clones was assigned using the separately sequenced CD4+ and CD8+ repertoires. TCRdb reworked the public reads: Q25 trimming with fastp, MiXCR clone assembly, productive beta chains retained. Here each entry gathers all rows of one CDR3 protein and keeps the most common genes and DNA. TCRdb's processing, not the study's, gives the V and J calls here. The sample yields 280,000 or so distinct CDR3 sequences; 7% to 10% were counted once. The ten biggest clones cover roughly 22% of the sample.

This clonotype was detected only a few times. The antigen this receptor binds is unknown. No quality values exist for individual bases; no much larger clone is one base distant. Ficoll-Paque density gradient centrifugation was used to isolate PBMCs. CDR1 and CDR2 are read off the germline V gene as SGHVS and FQNEAQ. V and J lose 5 bases and 3 bases, and a span of 10 bases separates them. Taken from cysteine to phenylalanine, the CDR3 has 14 residues. Only the CDR3 region is kept as DNA, spanning 42 bases read in frame from base 1. General study outcomes and caveats: The second-wave clones that peaked on day 37 were not confirmed to be SARS-CoV-2 specific. Some responding clones were detected in pre-infection memory, which suggested that pre-existing cross-reactive memory T cells had joined the SARS-CoV-2 response. From day 15 to 85, contracting clones showed balanced CD4/CD8 phenotypes, whereas a second wave of clones that expanded from day 15 to 37 leaned towards CD4+. Contracting CD4+ clones were found mainly in CM and EM memory subsets, while CD8+ clones were enriched in EMRA. The study covered only a couple of mild cases, and larger cohorts including severe cases with pre-infection samples were considered necessary.

This sequence was found in a man aged 18 to 30 who had mild COVID-19 (a few samples of this study predate the infection). The sample titles of this study are shuffled in the database, so cell type and time point are left out; the donor was told from shared clones. In this chain, TRBV7-8 is recombined with TRBJ2-2; a tentative D call is TRBD2 (6 bases match). What was sequenced was PBMCs or a T cell subset sorted from them (not recorded which). The nucleotides are TGTGCCAGCAGCACCCGCGGGGACACCGGGGAGCTGTTTTTT. It codes for CASSTRGDTGELFF.